The clone carrying this TCR beta chain has at least ten counts. The antigen is not known. This specimen belongs to a study of neurological immune-mediated disorders. The cDNA was produced through 5'RACE with 10-nucleotide random UMIs. MiXCR, run by TCRdb on the 5' RACE reads, gives a single entry per CDR3 protein. The table has 71,000 or so distinct CDR3 sequences, roughly 13% seen once. Study observations and caveats: The study found no CDR3 amino acid sequences shared by expanded clones across subjects, suggesting private repertoires in all groups.

The germline V gene has CDR1 SGHRS and CDR2 YFSETQ. The germline V and J ends were trimmed by 0 bases and 0 bases, with 4 bases remaining between them. The length of the CDR3 is 14 residues. Specified time point: longitudinal time-point 1 (baseline). Libraries used 2 million unsorted PBMCs kept frozen in RNAlater. The sample taken for sequencing was PBMCs. This sequence originates from a female donor with HTLV-1-associated myelopathy (HAM/TSP). This chain connects TRBV5-1 to TRBJ2-1; D unresolved. The chain's CDR3 is CASSLDGSYNEQFF. For the CDR3, the DNA is TGCGCCAGCAGCTTGGACGGCTCCTACAATGAGCAGTTCTTC.